This T cell receptor beta chain was sequenced in a study of technical replicates of blood from a few donors. Germline V gene sequence: CDR1 LNHDA, CDR2 SQIVND (reference sequence). Germline trimming cut 5 bases from V and 7 bases from J; bases unmatched to any gene: 9. The CDR3 extends over 16 amino acids. Here immunoSEQ multiplex PCR was the method, and the copy in TCRdb shows in-frame clones only, minus some. The sample lists approximately 97,000 clones; approximately 96% were seen once. Sequencing used T cells isolated from PBMCs. The sequence came from a human donor in good health. The J gene is TRBJ2-3, the V gene TRBV19, with 13 bases that match TRBD2. CDR3: CASSQWTSGRSYTQYF. Here the CDR3 DNA reads TGTGCCAGTAGTCAGTGGACTAGCGGGAGAAGCTATACGCAGTATTTT.